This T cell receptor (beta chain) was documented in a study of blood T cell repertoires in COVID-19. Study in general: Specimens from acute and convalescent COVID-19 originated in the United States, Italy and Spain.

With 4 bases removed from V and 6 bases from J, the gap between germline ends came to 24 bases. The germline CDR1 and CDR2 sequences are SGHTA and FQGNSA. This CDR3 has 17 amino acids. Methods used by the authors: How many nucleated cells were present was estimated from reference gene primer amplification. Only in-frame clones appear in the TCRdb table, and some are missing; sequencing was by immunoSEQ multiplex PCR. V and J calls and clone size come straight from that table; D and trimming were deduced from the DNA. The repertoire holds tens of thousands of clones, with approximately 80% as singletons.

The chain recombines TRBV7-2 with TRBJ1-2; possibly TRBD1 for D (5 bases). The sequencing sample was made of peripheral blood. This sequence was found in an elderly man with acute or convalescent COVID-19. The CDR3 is CASSSRQARPGGDGYTF. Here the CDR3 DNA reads TGTGCCAGCAGCTCCCGGCAGGCTCGACCGGGGGGGGATGGCTACACCTTC.